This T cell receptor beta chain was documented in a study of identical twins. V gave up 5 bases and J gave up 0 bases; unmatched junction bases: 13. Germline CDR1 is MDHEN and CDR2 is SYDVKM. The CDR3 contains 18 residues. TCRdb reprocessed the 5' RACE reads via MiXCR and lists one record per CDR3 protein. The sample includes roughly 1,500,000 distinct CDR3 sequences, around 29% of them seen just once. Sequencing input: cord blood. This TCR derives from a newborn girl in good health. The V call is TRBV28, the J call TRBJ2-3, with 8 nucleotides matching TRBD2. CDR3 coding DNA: TGTGCCAGCAGTCTCCCCTATGGTAGCGGGGTTAGCACAGATACGCAGTATTTT. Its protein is CASSLPYGSGVSTDTQYF.